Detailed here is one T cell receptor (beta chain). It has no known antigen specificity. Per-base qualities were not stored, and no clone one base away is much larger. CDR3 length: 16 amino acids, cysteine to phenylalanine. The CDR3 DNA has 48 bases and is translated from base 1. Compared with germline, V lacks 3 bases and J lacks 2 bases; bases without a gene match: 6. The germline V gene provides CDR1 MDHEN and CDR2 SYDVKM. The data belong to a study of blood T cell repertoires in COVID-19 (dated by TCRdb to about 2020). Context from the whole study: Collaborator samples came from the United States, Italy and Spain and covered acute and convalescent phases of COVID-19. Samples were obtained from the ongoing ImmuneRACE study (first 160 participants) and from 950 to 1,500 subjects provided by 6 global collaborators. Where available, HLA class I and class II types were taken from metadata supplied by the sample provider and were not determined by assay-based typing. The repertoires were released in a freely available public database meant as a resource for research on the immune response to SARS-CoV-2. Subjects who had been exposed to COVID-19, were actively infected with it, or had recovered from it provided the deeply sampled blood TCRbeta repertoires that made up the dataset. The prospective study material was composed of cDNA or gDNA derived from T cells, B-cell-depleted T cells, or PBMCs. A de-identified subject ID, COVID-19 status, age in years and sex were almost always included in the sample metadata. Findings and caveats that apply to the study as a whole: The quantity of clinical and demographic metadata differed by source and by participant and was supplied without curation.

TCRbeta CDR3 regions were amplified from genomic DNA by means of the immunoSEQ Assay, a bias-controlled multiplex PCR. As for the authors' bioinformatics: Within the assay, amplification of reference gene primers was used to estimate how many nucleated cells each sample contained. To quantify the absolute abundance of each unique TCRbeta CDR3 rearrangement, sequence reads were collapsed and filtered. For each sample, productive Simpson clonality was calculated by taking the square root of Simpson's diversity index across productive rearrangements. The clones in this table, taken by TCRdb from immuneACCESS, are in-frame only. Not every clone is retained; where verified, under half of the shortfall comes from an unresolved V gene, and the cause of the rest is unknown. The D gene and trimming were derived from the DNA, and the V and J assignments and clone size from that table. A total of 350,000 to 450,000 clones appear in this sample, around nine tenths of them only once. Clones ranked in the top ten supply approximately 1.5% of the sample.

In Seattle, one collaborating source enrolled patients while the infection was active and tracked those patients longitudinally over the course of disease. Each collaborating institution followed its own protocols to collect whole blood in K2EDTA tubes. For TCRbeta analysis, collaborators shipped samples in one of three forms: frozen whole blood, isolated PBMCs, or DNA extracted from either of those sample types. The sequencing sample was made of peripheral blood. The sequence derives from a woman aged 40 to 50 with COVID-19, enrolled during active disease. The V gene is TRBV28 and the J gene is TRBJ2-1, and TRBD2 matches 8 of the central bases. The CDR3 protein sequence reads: CASSFYSGSPYNEQFF. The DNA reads TGTGCCAGCAGTTTTTACAGCGGGAGTCCCTACAATGAGCAGTTCTTC.